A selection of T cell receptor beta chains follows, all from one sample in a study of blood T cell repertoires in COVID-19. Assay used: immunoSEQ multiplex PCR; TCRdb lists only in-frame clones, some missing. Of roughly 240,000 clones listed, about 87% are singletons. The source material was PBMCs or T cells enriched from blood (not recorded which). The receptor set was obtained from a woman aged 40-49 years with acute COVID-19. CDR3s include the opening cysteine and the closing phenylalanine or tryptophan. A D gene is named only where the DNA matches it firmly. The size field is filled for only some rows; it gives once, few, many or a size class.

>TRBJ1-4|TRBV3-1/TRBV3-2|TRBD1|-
TGTGCCAGCAGCCGAGGAGACAGGGGTCGTGAAAAACTGTTTTTT
CASSRGDRGREKLFF
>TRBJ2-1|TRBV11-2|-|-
TGTGCCAGCAGCTTGTTTGGCAGGGGCGGCTTTTACAATGAGCAGTTCTTC
CASSLFGRGGFYNEQFF
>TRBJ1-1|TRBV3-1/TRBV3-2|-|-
TGTGCCAGCAGCCAGTGGGGGCCTGAAGCTTTCTTT
CASSQWGPEAFF
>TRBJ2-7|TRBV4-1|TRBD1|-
TGCGCCAGCAGCCAAGGCCGGGACAGCATCGAGCAGTACTTC
CASSQGRDSIEQYF
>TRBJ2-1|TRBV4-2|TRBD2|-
TGTGCCAGCAGCCAAGAGGTCCTGCTAGCGGGGGGGTGGACCAATCGCGAGCAGTTCTTC
CASSQEVLLAGGWTNREQFF
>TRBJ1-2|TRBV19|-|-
TGTGCCAGTAAGGACACCGGCAAAATCTATGGCTACACCTTC
CASKDTGKIYGYTF
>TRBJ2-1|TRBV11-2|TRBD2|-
TGTGCCAGCAGCCCTACCGGAATACTAGCGGGTGGAGACTACAATGAGCAGTTCTTC
CASSPTGILAGGDYNEQFF
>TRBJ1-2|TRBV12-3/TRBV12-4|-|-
TGTGCCAGCAGTTTAGCGGAAGGGGATGGCTACACCTTC
CASSLAEGDGYTF
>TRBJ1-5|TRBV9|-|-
TGTGCCAGCAGCGTATCAGGTAGTCAGCCCCAGCATTTT
CASSVSGSQPQHF
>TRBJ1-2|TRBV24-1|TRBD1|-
TGTGCCACCAGTGATGCGACAGGGGGCGGACGCTACACCTTC
CATSDATGGGRYTF
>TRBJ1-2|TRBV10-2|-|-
TGCGCCAGCAGTGAGGAAGGGGGTTACGACTATGGCTACACCTTC
CASSEEGGYDYGYTF
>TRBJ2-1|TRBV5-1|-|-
TGCGCCAGCAGCTTTATGCCGGGAGCTACTGAGCAGTTCTTC
CASSFMPGATEQFF
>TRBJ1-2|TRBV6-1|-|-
TGTGCCAGCAGTGAAGGGGTTGGGGAGAACTATGGCTACACCTTC
CASSEGVGENYGYTF
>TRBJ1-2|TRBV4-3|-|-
TGCGCCAGCAGCCCAAGGCAGGGGAGTTATGGCTACACCTTC
CASSPRQGSYGYTF
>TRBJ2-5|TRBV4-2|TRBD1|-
TGTGCCAGCAGCCTGTTCCGCAGAGGTGGTGGAACGGACAGGGTCGAGACCCAGTACTTC
CASSLFRRGGGTDRVETQYF
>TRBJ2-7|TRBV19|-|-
TGTGCCAGTAGTATTTCCCCGACTAGGGGCGAGCAGTACTTC
CASSISPTRGEQYF
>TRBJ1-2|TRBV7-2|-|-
TGTGCCAGCAGCTCGACAGTCTATGGCTACACCTTC
CASSSTVYGYTF
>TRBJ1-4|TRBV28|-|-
TGTGCCAGCAGTGTCTTAGGAGGGATAAATGAAAAACTGTTTTTT
CASSVLGGINEKLFF
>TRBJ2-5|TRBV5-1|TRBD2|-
TGCGCCAGCAGCAGCGGGGGGTTGCAAGAGACCCAGTACTTC
CASSSGGLQETQYF
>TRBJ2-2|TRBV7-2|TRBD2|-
TGTGCCAGCAGCTTAGTGGCTAGCGGGGATAGGACCGGGGAGCTGTTTTTT
CASSLVASGDRTGELFF
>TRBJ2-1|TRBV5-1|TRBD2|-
TGCGCCAGCAGCTCTTCTCCGACTAGCGGGGGGGCCATCTCATCCTACAATGAGCAGTTCTTC
CASSSSPTSGGAISSYNEQFF
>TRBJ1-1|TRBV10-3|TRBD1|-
TGTGCCATCACCTTGGACAGGGGGCAAAGAGGCACTGAAGCTTTCTTT
CAITLDRGQRGTEAFF
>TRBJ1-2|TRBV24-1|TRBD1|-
TGTGCCACCAGTGATTCGCGGACAGGGAACTATGGCTACACCTTC
CATSDSRTGNYGYTF
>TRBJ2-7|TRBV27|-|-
TGTGCCAGCAGCTACAGGGGGGGCCCCTTCGAGCAGTACTTC
CASSYRGGPFEQYF
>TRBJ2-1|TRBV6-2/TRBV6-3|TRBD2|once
TGTGCCAGCAGTTACCCGACTAGCGGGGGGCACAATGAGCAGTTCTTC
CASSYPTSGGHNEQFF
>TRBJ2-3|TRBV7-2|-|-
TGTGCCAGCAGCTACCCTAGCTCAGATACGCAGTATTTT
CASSYPSSDTQYF
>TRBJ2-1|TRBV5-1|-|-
TGCGCCAGCAGCCTGACCGGGACAACCTACAATGAGCAGTTCTTC
CASSLTGTTYNEQFF
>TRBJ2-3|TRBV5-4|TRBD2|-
TGTGCCAGCAGCTTGACTAGCGGGGGTTTACGGGCGCAGTATTTT
CASSLTSGGLRAQYF
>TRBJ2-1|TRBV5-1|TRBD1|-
TGCGCCAGCAGCGTAGGACAGGGGGTTTTCAATGAGCAGTTCTTC
CASSVGQGVFNEQFF
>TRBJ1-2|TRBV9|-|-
TGTGCCAGCAGCGTGGAGTTGGGTGCCACGGGGTCTTTAATACGCTACACCTTC
CASSVELGATGSLIRYTF
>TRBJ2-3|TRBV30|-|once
TGTGCCTGGGGGGGCCTAACTAGCACAGATACGCAGTATTTT
CAWGGLTSTDTQYF
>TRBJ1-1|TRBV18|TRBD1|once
TGTGCCAGCTCACCAGGGACAGGGCGTGAAGCTTTCTTT
CASSPGTGREAFF
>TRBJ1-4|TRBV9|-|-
TGTGCCAGCAGCGTGTACAGCTCTAATGAAAAACTGTTTTTT
CASSVYSSNEKLFF
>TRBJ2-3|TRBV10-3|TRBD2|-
TGTGCCATCGGACTAGCGGGAGGTAGCACAGATACGCAGTATTTT
CAIGLAGGSTDTQYF
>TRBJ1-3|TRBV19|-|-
TGTGCCAGTAGTTTCCAGGGGTTCGGAAACACCATATATTTT
CASSFQGFGNTIYF
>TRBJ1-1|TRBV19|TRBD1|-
TGTGCCAGTAGTACAGGGGGCATATTAACTGAAGCTTTCTTT
CASSTGGILTEAFF
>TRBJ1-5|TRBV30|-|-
TGTGCCTGGAGTGCTGGGGCCGCTAGCAATCAGCCCCAGCATTTT
CAWSAGAASNQPQHF
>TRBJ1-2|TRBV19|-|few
TGTGCCAGTAGCCGGGATAACGGACCGGGGGGCTATGGCTACACCTTC
CASSRDNGPGGYGYTF
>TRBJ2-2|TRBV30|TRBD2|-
TGTGCCTGGAGTAGGCGGGAGAGGCACACCGGGGAGCTGTTTTTT
CAWSRRERHTGELFF
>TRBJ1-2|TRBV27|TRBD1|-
TGTGCCAGCAGTTTTGACAGGGAATTTAACTATGGCTACACCTTC
CASSFDREFNYGYTF
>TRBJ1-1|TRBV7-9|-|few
TGTGCCAGCACCCACGGACAGATCGGGGCTTTCTTT
CASTHGQIGAFF
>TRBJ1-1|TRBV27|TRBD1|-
TGTGCCAGCAGTCATCGGGACAGCCAAGAAGCTTTCTTT
CASSHRDSQEAFF
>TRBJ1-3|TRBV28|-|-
TGTGCCAGCAGTTTTTCAGGGTACTCGGTAGGCTCTGGAAACACCATATATTTT
CASSFSGYSVGSGNTIYF
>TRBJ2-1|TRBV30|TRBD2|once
TGTGCCTGGAGTGCTCTTGCGGGGGGCCTAGATGAGCAGTTCTTC
CAWSALAGGLDEQFF
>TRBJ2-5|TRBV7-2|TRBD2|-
TGTGCCAGCAGCCAGCAGGGACTAGCTCCCGAGACCCAGTACTTC
CASSQQGLAPETQYF
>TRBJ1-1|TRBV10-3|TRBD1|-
TGTGCCATCAGTGAGTCGACAGGGCTCGACACTGAAGCTTTCTTT
CAISESTGLDTEAFF
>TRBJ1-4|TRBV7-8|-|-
TGTGCCAGCAGCCCGAACGCAGGGAAAGGTGAAAAACTGTTTTTT
CASSPNAGKGEKLFF
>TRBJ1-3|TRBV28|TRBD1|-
TGTGCCAGCAGTCCGGGACAGTTAAACTCTGGAAACACCATATATTTT
CASSPGQLNSGNTIYF
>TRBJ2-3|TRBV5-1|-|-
TGCGCCAGCAGCTTAACAGGGTCCACAGATACGCAGTATTTT
CASSLTGSTDTQYF
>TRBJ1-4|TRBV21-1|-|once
TGTGCCAGCAGCAATCCAGGCACAACTAATGAAAAACTGTTTTTT
CASSNPGTTNEKLFF
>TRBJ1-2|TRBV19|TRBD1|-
TGTGCCAGTAATCGAGGGGGCGCAAACTATGGCTACACCTTC
CASNRGGANYGYTF
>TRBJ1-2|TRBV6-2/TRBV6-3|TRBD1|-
TGTGCCAGCAGTCTGGGACAGGGTGCTGGCTACACCTTC
CASSLGQGAGYTF
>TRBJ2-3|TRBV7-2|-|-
TGTGCCAGCAGCTTAGAGCCCCCACGGGCGCAGTATTTT
CASSLEPPRAQYF
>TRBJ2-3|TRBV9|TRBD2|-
TGTGCCAGCAGCGTAGCGGGACTAGCGGACACAGATACGCAGTATTTT
CASSVAGLADTDTQYF
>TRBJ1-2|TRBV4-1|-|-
TGCGCCAGCAGCCAGGCCGGGACACTGAACTATGGCTACACCTTC
CASSQAGTLNYGYTF